The entry that follows covers one T cell receptor (beta chain) sequence. As yet, its antigen is unknown. Per sample, a minimum of 7 million PBMCs were isolated. This specimen comes from a study of blood T cells in healthy people across ages. Study-wide results and limits: Measured against age, TCR beta diversity per million T cells decreased in a roughly linear manner.

Then a second PCR, running about 6 to 11 cycles, was carried out with a sample-barcoded 5' primer and a J-beta primer mix. TCRdb re-analysed the 5' RACE reads in MiXCR, keeping a single row per CDR3 protein. The sample lists more than 700,000 distinct CDR3 sequences, 50% to 65% occurring once. The germline CDR1 and CDR2 sequences are SQVTM and ANQGSEA. V lost 8 bases, J lost 9 bases, and 17 bases lay in between. This CDR3 is 12 amino acids long. Sequencing was carried out using blood. The clonotype originates from a man older than 75 in good health. This chain uses TRBV29-1 with TRBJ2-1; the D gene is possibly TRBD1 (6 bases). The CDR3 here is CSTDSGASEQFF. DNA of the CDR3: TGCAGCACGGACTCAGGGGCGAGTGAGCAGTTCTTC.